The 27 T cell receptor beta chains below come from one sample, sequenced in a study of blood T cells in healthy people across ages. Next came a second PCR, run for roughly 6 to 11 cycles, which used a sample-barcoded 5' primer along with a J-beta primer mix. In TCRdb, the 5' RACE reads were re-called with MiXCR into one record per CDR3 protein. This table holds roughly 720,000 distinct CDR3 sequences, roughly 53% found once. The sequenced material came from blood. Every receptor here comes from a man older than 75 in good health.

The rearrangement links TRBV24-1 to TRBJ2-1; 9 bases align to TRBD2. V gave up 3 bases and J gave up 4 bases; unmatched junction bases: 3. The CDR3 is 15 amino acids. Germline V gene lookup returns CDR1 KGHDR and CDR2 SFDVKD. In DNA, the CDR3 is TGTGCCACCAGTGATAGACTAGCGGAGTACAATGAGCAGTTCTTC. Protein sequence: CATSDRLAEYNEQFF.

This chain joins TRBV24-1 and TRBJ2-5; 12 nucleotides agree with TRBD2. The CDR3 is made up of 18 amino acids. CDR1 KGHDR and CDR2 SFDVKD come from the germline V gene. V gave up 4 bases and J gave up 1 base; unmatched junction bases: 9. The CDR3 protein is CATSDPSGRDNVQETQYF. The CDR3, as DNA: TGTGCCACCAGTGACCCTAGCGGGAGGGATAACGTCCAAGAGACCCAGTACTTC.

The chain is built from TRBV29-1 and TRBJ2-7; perhaps TRBD1 as D (6 bases). Trimming shortened V by 4 bases and J by 6 bases, and 13 bases separated the two germline ends. CDR3 length: 12 amino acids. CDR1 SQVTM and CDR2 ANQGSEA come from the germline V gene. This chain's CDR3 is CSVVLQGSEQYF. CDR3 nucleotides: TGCAGCGTTGTGTTACAGGGATCCGAGCAGTACTTC.

This clonotype was detected once. This chain links TRBV20-1 with TRBJ2-7; D remains unclear. Trimming cost V 0 bases and J 0 bases, with 9 bases left between them. Germline V gene sequence: CDR1 DFQATT, CDR2 SNEGSKA (reference sequence). The CDR3 has 14 residues. CDR3 in DNA: TGCAGTGCTAGAGATTGGGCCACCTCCTACGAGCAGTACTTC. Translation gives CSARDWATSYEQYF.

The gene calls are TRBV9 and TRBJ2-1; D possibly uses TRBD1 or TRBD2 (7 bases each). The V end was cut by 0 bases, the J end by 2 bases, with 21 bases between. Germline-derived CDR1 and CDR2 are SGDLS and YYNGEE. This CDR3 is 19 amino acids long. The CDR3 DNA reads TGTGCCAGCAGCGTAGATTGGGGAGGGGGCAGAAGCCCCTACAATGAGCAGTTCTTC. It translates to CASSVDWGGGRSPYNEQFF.

About this clonotype itself: Relative to the germline gene, one junction end is altered; a read error may explain this. This chain uses TRBV3-1 with TRBJ2-7; 10 bases are a match to TRBD2. The end of the DNA aligns better with TRBJ2-4, so the J call may be wrong. Germline CDR1 LGHDT, CDR2 YNNKEL (reference sequence). The length of the CDR3 is 16 residues. The CDR3 coding sequence is TGTGCCGGCAGCCGCCCTAGCGGGAGTACCAAAAACATTCAGTACTTC. It translates to CAGSRPSGSTKNIQYF.

J is TRBJ2-1 and V is TRBV7-8; 9 bases line up with TRBD2. Germline V gene sequence: CDR1 SGHVS, CDR2 FQNEAQ. CDR3 size: 16 residues. V shed 5 bases and J 8 bases; nucleotides not matched to a gene: 13. The CDR3 here is CASSTLAGGSLDEQFF. DNA of the CDR3: TGTGCCAGCAGCACCTTGGCGGGGGGGTCTTTAGATGAGCAGTTCTTC.

The chain combines TRBV29-1 with TRBJ2-1; 13 bases match TRBD2. The CDR3 loop spans 17 amino acids. V gave up 1 base and J gave up 4 bases; unmatched junction bases: 7. Germline V gives CDR1 SQVTM, CDR2 ANQGSEA. The CDR3 reads CSVEGILAGGLYNEQFF. Here the CDR3 DNA reads TGCAGCGTTGAAGGTATACTAGCGGGAGGGCTTTACAATGAGCAGTTCTTC.

The CDR3 nucleotides read TGCGCCAGCAGCCAAGGGACAGGGTGGGGACAAAACATTCAGTACTTC. Its protein is CASSQGTGWGQNIQYF. The chain has TRBV4-1 and TRBJ2-4; 8 nucleotides agree with TRBD1. Losses at the gene ends were 1 base for V and 5 bases for J; bases not matched to a gene: 7. Per germline, CDR1 MGHRA and CDR2 YSYEKL. This CDR3 comprises 16 residues.

This clonotype was found many times. CDR3 nucleotides: TGTGCCAGCAGCCAAGGGGGTTCGAGCTCCTACGAGCAGTACTTC. Translation: CASSQGGSSSYEQYF. The chain combines TRBV4-2 with TRBJ2-7; D is unresolved. This CDR3 region has 15 residues. With 1 base removed from V and 0 bases from J, the gap between germline ends came to 10 bases. Germline CDR1 LGHNA, CDR2 YNFKEQ.

In its sample, this clonotype was seen a few times. The V call is TRBV20-1, the J call TRBJ2-3; D remains unclear. V lost 6 bases to trimming and J lost 6 bases, with 10 bases between them. The V gene's germline CDR1 is DFQATT and CDR2 SNEGSKA (reference sequence). The CDR3 has 11 residues. Here the CDR3 DNA reads TGCAGTGCCCGCGCCCGGGATACGCAGTATTTT. Translated: CSARARDTQYF.

The chain couples TRBV5-1 to TRBJ2-7, with 11 bases aligning to TRBD2. This CDR3 has 15 amino acids. The germline V gene has CDR1 SGHRS and CDR2 YFSETQ. Trimming took 0 bases from V and 4 from J; bases not matched to a gene: 3. This chain's CDR3 is CASSLVSSGRYEQYF. The CDR3 DNA follows: TGCGCCAGCAGCTTGGTTTCTAGCGGGAGGTACGAGCAGTACTTC.

This clonotype was seen a few times. The chain is built from TRBV11-2 and TRBJ2-1, with 8 bases that match TRBD2. This CDR3 region has 15 residues. After removal of 5 bases from V and 6 bases from J, the junction contained 9 bases not matched to a gene. The germline CDR1 and CDR2 sequences are SGHAT and FQNNGV. The CDR3 is CASSRGGSVTNEQFF. The DNA of the CDR3 is TGTGCCAGCAGCCGGGGGGGTAGCGTCACCAATGAGCAGTTCTTC.

The chain is built from TRBV14 and TRBJ2-1; D not certain. With the DNA end fitting TRBJ2-7 better, the J assignment may be wrong. CDR3 length: 13 residues. Germline V CDR1 and CDR2: SGHDN, FVKESK. CDR3: CASSQDSMNEQYF. CDR3 nucleotide sequence: TGTGCCAGCAGCCAAGATAGTATGAATGAGCAGTACTTC.

The V call is TRBV4-1, the J call TRBJ1-2; tentatively, D is TRBD1 (6 bases). The germline V gene has CDR1 MGHRA and CDR2 YSYEKL. V was cut by 4 bases and J by 0 bases, with 18 bases left in between. The CDR3 spans 17 residues. DNA for the CDR3: TGCGCCAGCAGCCTAGGGGGTAGTAAAAAGGCTAACTATGGCTACACCTTC. Amino acids: CASSLGGSKKANYGYTF.

This clonotype occurred a few times. The CDR3 nucleotides read TGTGCCAGCAGTTACTCGGGACCGACCCAAGAGACCCAGTACTTC. Translated, it gives CASSYSGPTQETQYF. The chain is built from TRBV6-2 or TRBV6-3 and TRBJ2-5; D tentatively reads TRBD1 or TRBD2 (5 bases each). This CDR3 is built from 15 residues. V lost 0 bases and J lost 1, with 9 bases in between. The germline V gene encodes CDR1 MNHEY and CDR2 SVGEGT.

J is TRBJ2-7 and V is TRBV20-1; perhaps TRBD1 as D (6 bases). The length of the CDR3 is 14 residues. Germline loops: CDR1 DFQATT, CDR2 SNEGSKA (reference sequence). Trimming removed 3 bases from V and 2 bases from J, with 14 bases in between. DNA of the CDR3: TGCAGTGCTAGGGACAGTTACGGGACCTACGAGCAGTACTTC. This codes for CSARDSYGTYEQYF.

The chain uses TRBV7-3 and TRBJ2-1, with 9 bases matching TRBD2. The CDR3 length is 14 residues. Germline values: CDR1 SGHTA, CDR2 FQGTGA. Losses at the gene ends were 5 bases for V and 12 bases for J; bases not matched to a gene: 11. As DNA, the CDR3 is TGTGCCAGCAGCCAGACTAGCGGAAGGGGGGGGCAGTTCTTC. Encoded protein: CASSQTSGRGGQFF.

The genes are TRBV2 and TRBJ2-7; D call uncertain. CDR3 length: 11 residues. Looked up from germline, CDR1 is SNHLY and CDR2 is FYNNEI. V was clipped by 6 bases and J by 5 bases, with 8 bases between them. CDR3 protein: CASRGFNEQYF. CDR3 DNA sequence: TGTGCCAGCAGAGGGTTTAACGAGCAGTACTTC. The full variable domain, with the rest looked up from reference TRBV2 and TRBJ2-7, is EPEVTQTPSHQVTQMGQEVILRCVPISNHLYFYWYRQILGQKVEFLVSFYNNEISEKSEIFDDQFSVERPDGSNFTLKIRSTKLEDSAMYFCASRGFNEQYFGPGTRLTVT.

The genes are TRBV2 and TRBJ2-4; D gene ambiguous. The J call may be mistaken, given a closer DNA end match to TRBJ2-7. This CDR3 comprises 10 residues. In germline, CDR1 is SNHLY, CDR2 FYNNEI. CDR3 sequence: CASRLVEQYF. The CDR3 DNA reads TGTGCCAGTAGGTTGGTCGAGCAGTACTTC.

The table lists this clonotype with a few counts. The chain recombines TRBV6-6 with TRBJ2-5, with 9 positions matching TRBD2. Germline V gene data show CDR1 as MNHNY and CDR2 as SVGAGI (reference sequence). The CDR3 has 13 amino acids. V lost 6 bases, J lost 5 bases, and 4 bases stayed unmatched. The CDR3 DNA sequence: TGTGCCAGCAGAATAGCGGGAGAGGAGACCCAGTACTTC. Translation gives CASRIAGEETQYF.

The chain is built from TRBV20-1 and TRBJ2-1; possible D gene TRBD1, 5 bases. The CDR3 is made up of 13 amino acids. V was trimmed by 3 bases and J by 0 bases, leaving 6 bases between them. Germline lookup yields CDR1 DFQATT and CDR2 SNEGSKA (reference sequence). The CDR3 DNA is TGCAGTGCTAGCAGGGCCTCCTACAATGAGCAGTTCTTC. Protein: CSASRASYNEQFF.

J is TRBJ2-3 and V is TRBV25-1; the D is unclear. Germline assignment: CDR1 MGHDK and CDR2 SYGVNS. The CDR3 loop spans 11 amino acids. The V end lost 2 bases, the J end lost 10 bases, and 7 bases lay between the germline ends. In DNA, the CDR3 is TGTGCCAGCAGTGAACAAACGGCGCAGTATTTT. This codes for CASSEQTAQYF.

DNA of the CDR3: TGCAGCGTCGAGGTACAGGGGTGGAACACTGAAGCTTTCTTT. The encoded protein is CSVEVQGWNTEAFF. This sequence joins TRBV29-1 and TRBJ1-1; the match to TRBD1 covers 7 bases. Germline loops: CDR1 SQVTM, CDR2 ANQGSEA. The CDR3 totals 14 residues. Trimming took 6 bases from V and 1 from J; bases not matched to a gene: 8.

The rearrangement links TRBV5-1 to TRBJ2-3; unclear D gene. Germline V gene sequence: CDR1 SGHRS, CDR2 YFSETQ. The V end lost 4 bases, the J end lost 14 bases, and 20 bases lay between the germline ends. This CDR3 contains 13 residues. As DNA, the CDR3 is TGCGCCAGCAGCCCTGCCTCCTCCAGATACGCGTATTTT. As protein: CASSPASSRYAYF.

The rearrangement links TRBV3-1 to TRBJ2-5; weak D call: TRBD1 (5 bases). The CDR3 length is 15 residues. Germline V lookup: CDR1 LGHDT, CDR2 YNNKEL (reference sequence). The V end lost 4 bases, the J end lost 2 bases, and 14 bases lay between the germline ends. CDR3 in DNA: TGTGCCAGCAGCCTAAACCCGACAGCACAAGAGACCCAGTACTTC. It codes for CASSLNPTAQETQYF.

This clonotype was detected once. The chain recombines TRBV10-1 with TRBJ1-6; no clear D gene. Per germline, CDR1 WNHNN and CDR2 SYGVQD (reference sequence). Trimming took 4 bases from V and 10 from J, leaving 11 bases between them. This CDR3 spans 13 amino acids. Here the CDR3 reads CASSASGDSPLHF. The CDR3 DNA sequence: TGCGCCAGCAGTGCTAGTGGAGACTCACCCCTCCACTTT.